This T cell receptor beta chain originates from a study of blood T cell repertoires in COVID-19. Study-wide background: Collection of acute and convalescent COVID-19 samples took place in the United States, Italy and Spain.

While infection was still active, Seattle patients were enrolled and then followed longitudinally. Germline assignment: CDR1 LNHDA and CDR2 SQIVND (reference sequence). The V gene lost 6 bases and the J gene lost 4 bases, with 13 bases spanning the gap. The CDR3 has 13 amino acids. This clone was counted a single time. The authors' processing: Counts of nucleated cells, estimated from reference gene primer amplification, were obtained. TCRdb keeps only in-frame clones here, not all; method: immunoSEQ multiplex PCR. V and J calls and clone size are copied from that table; D and trimming were computed from the DNA. This sample has 390,000 or so clones; about 90% occur once, and the top ten carry about 10%.

The sequenced material came from peripheral blood. V and J are TRBV19 and TRBJ2-7; possibly TRBD1 for D (6 bases). This clonotype was sampled from a woman in her thirties with COVID-19, enrolled during active disease. CDR3 region: CASSGQSIYEQYF. CDR3 nucleotide sequence: TGTGCCAGTAGCGGACAGTCGATTTACGAGCAGTACTTC.